One and the same sample provided the 6 T cell receptor beta chains below, sequenced in a study of identical twins. TCRdb itself ran the 5' RACE reads through MiXCR, one entry per CDR3 protein. The table has fewer than 900,000 distinct CDR3 sequences, approximately 22% seen once; the top ten hold approximately 4.5%. These data were likewise used in another study, on T cells expressing NK-cell markers.

The sample was PBMCs. These receptors came from a woman between 18 and 30 years old in good health.

Ten or more counts support this clonotype. This chain connects TRBV20-1 to TRBJ2-3; 14 nucleotides line up with TRBD2. Germline V gives CDR1 DFQATT, CDR2 SNEGSKA (reference sequence). V shed 6 bases and J 6 bases; nucleotides not matched to a gene: 5. The CDR3 is 14 amino acids. CDR3 nucleotides: TGCAGTGCGTCGGGACTAGCGGGAGCGGATACGCAGTATTTT. This codes for CSASGLAGADTQYF.

In regard to this clonotype: A junction boundary mismatches the germline segment, possibly from a read error. The rearrangement uses TRBV4-3 and TRBJ1-2; D gene uncertain. This CDR3 has 14 amino acids. Germline V lookup: CDR1 LGHNA, CDR2 YSLEER. The CDR3 bases are TGCGCCGGCAGCCAAGAGATCCTCTTGGCTGGCTACACCTTC. Amino acids: CAGSQEILLAGYTF.

The table lists this clonotype with a few counts. At one end the junction does not follow the germline gene, possibly because of a read error. The chain employs TRBV5-1 and TRBJ2-7; the D call may be TRBD1 or TRBD2 (5 bases each). The CDR3 has 11 amino acids. The germline gives CDR1 SGHRS, CDR2 YFSETQ. The CDR3 DNA sequence: TGCGCCAGCAGCTCCGGGACGGGTATATTTTTC. Its protein is CASSSGTGIFF.

This clonotype was picked up a small number of times. The chain combines TRBV12-3 or TRBV12-4 with TRBJ2-5; maybe TRBD1 (5 bases). CDR3 size: 14 residues. Trimming took 6 bases from V and 0 from J, leaving 11 bases between them. The CDR3 bases are TGTGCCAGCAGCCTAGGGGCTAACCAAGAGACCCAGTACTTC. Its protein product is CASSLGANQETQYF.

The CDR3 sequence is CSARDRGREGYNEQFF. CDR3 coding DNA: TGCAGTGCTAGAGATCGAGGGCGGGAGGGGTACAATGAGCAGTTCTTC. This rearrangement joins TRBV20-1 to TRBJ2-1, with 9 positions matching TRBD2. V shed 0 bases and J 4 bases; nucleotides not matched to a gene: 7. The CDR3 loop spans 16 amino acids. Per germline, CDR1 DFQATT and CDR2 SNEGSKA (reference sequence).

The gene calls are TRBV5-1 and TRBJ2-7; TRBD2 matches 11 bases. The CDR3 totals 15 residues. Unmatched junction bases numbered 5, after V lost 0 bases and J lost 6 bases. Germline V lookup: CDR1 SGHRS, CDR2 YFSETQ. The DNA for the CDR3 is TGCGCCAGCAGCTTGGAGGGTAGCGGGAGGGGCGAGCAGTACTTC. Its protein product is CASSLEGSGRGEQYF.